This record concerns one TCR beta chain sequence. What it recognizes is unknown. The table came from immunoSEQ multiplex PCR; TCRdb's copy has only in-frame clones and leaves some out. The repertoire holds 1.6 million or so clones, with roughly 98.5% as singletons. The sample is drawn from a study of shared clonotypes between healthy human individuals. Study overall: There were three CD4 naive, three CD4 memory, two CD8 naive and one CD8 memory plates per donor.

Germline V CDR1 and CDR2: SGHRS, YFSETQ. J lost 4 bases, V lost 3 bases, and 3 bases had no gene match. The CDR3 contains 13 residues. Study observations and caveats: Naive subsets tended to show greater estimated richness than memory subsets. Genetic and exposure-history diversity was limited by the small donor number.

The genes are TRBV5-1 and TRBJ1-1, with 7 bases lining up with TRBD1. This clonotype was obtained from a man aged 25-40 years in good health. Sequencing was done on a sample of naive CD4+ T cells sorted from blood. Subset indicated: CD45RA+ positively selected. The CDR3 spells CASSSAGGTEAFF. The CDR3 coding sequence is TGCGCCAGCAGCTCGGCAGGGGGCACTGAAGCTTTCTTT.